The rows below give T cell receptor beta chains drawn from one sample of a study of control samples from healthy donors and cancer patients. Clones were read by immunoSEQ multiplex PCR, and TCRdb kept only the in-frame ones, dropping some. Of some 94,000 clones listed, around 87% are singletons. What was sequenced was blood. The receptors shown here come from a woman in her forties or fifties in good health. Each CDR3 is given with its conserved first and last residue. D genes are given only for firm matches. A row's size may be missing; if present it is once, few, many or a size class.

CDR3: CASSQSPGGRRTEAFF
DNA: TGTGCCAGCAGCCAATCGCCAGGGGGCAGGCGGACTGAAGCTTTCTTT
V: TRBV14
size: NA
D: TRBD1
J: TRBJ1-1

CDR3: CASSRVNGLAGVSEQFF
DNA: TGTGCCAGCAGCCGAGTAAATGGGCTAGCGGGAGTATCTGAGCAGTTCTTC
V: TRBV4-2
size: few
D: TRBD2
J: TRBJ2-1

CDR3: CASSRTDFGVSFQETQYF
DNA: TGTGCCAGCAGCCGGACGGACTTTGGTGTGTCCTTTCAAGAGACCCAGTACTTC
V: TRBV7-2
size: NA
D: NA
J: TRBJ2-5

CDR3: CASSPGGARETQYF
DNA: TGTGCCAGCTCACCAGGGGGGGCCCGGGAGACCCAGTACTTC
V: TRBV18
size: NA
D: NA
J: TRBJ2-5

CDR3: CASSFGVVVTDTQYF
DNA: TGTGCCAGCAGCTTCGGGGTCGTTGTCACAGATACGCAGTATTTT
V: TRBV7-9
size: NA
D: NA
J: TRBJ2-3

CDR3: CASSFPGQRTTEAFF
DNA: TGTGCCAGCAGCTTTCCGGGACAGCGGACCACTGAAGCTTTCTTT
V: TRBV5-4
size: NA
D: TRBD1
J: TRBJ1-1

CDR3: CASYRELTGYTF
DNA: TGTGCCAGTTACAGGGAACTAACTGGCTACACCTTC
V: TRBV2
size: NA
D: NA
J: TRBJ1-2

CDR3: CASSLSGYTGELFF
DNA: TGTGCCAGCAGCTTAAGCGGGTACACCGGGGAGCTGTTTTTT
V: TRBV11-2
size: NA
D: NA
J: TRBJ2-2

CDR3: CASTSGAGLFF
DNA: TGTGCCAGCACCTCCGGGGCGGGACTGTTTTTT
V: TRBV11-2
size: once
D: NA
J: TRBJ1-4

CDR3: CASSIDRGPGEQFF
DNA: TGTGCCAGTAGTATCGACCGGGGCCCGGGGGAGCAGTTCTTC
V: TRBV19
size: NA
D: NA
J: TRBJ2-1

CDR3: CASSLDDSLLYGYTF
DNA: TGTGCCAGCAGTCTCGACGACAGTCTTCTCTATGGCTACACCTTC
V: TRBV7-9
size: NA
D: NA
J: TRBJ1-2

CDR3: CASRRTGGVYGYTF
DNA: TGTGCCAGCAGACGGACAGGGGGTGTTTATGGCTACACCTTC
V: TRBV28
size: NA
D: TRBD1
J: TRBJ1-2

CDR3: CASGLVLAGSSYNEQFF
DNA: TGTGCTAGTGGTTTGGTACTAGCGGGGAGCTCCTACAATGAGCAGTTCTTC
V: TRBV12-5
size: NA
D: TRBD2
J: TRBJ2-1

CDR3: CASSLRGRNYGYTF
DNA: TGTGCCAGCAGCCTCAGGGGGCGCAACTATGGCTACACCTTC
V: TRBV7-2
size: NA
D: TRBD1
J: TRBJ1-2

CDR3: CASRGDSGNTIYF
DNA: TGTGCCAGCAGAGGGGACTCTGGAAACACCATATATTTT
V: TRBV2
size: once
D: NA
J: TRBJ1-3

CDR3: CASSRWLGPTDTQYF
DNA: TGTGCCAGCAGTCGTTGGTTGGGGCCCACAGATACGCAGTATTTT
V: TRBV6-5
size: NA
D: NA
J: TRBJ2-3

CDR3: CASTRTGGTYEQYF
DNA: TGTGCCAGCACCCGGACAGGGGGTACCTACGAGCAGTACTTC
V: TRBV7-9
size: NA
D: TRBD1
J: TRBJ2-7

CDR3: CASGIPGLAGVDTQYF
DNA: TGTGCCAGCGGAATACCGGGACTAGCGGGAGTAGATACGCAGTATTTT
V: TRBV13
size: NA
D: TRBD2
J: TRBJ2-3

CDR3: CASRRRTGQARDTEAFF
DNA: TGTGCCAGTAGACGCCGGACAGGGCAAGCTAGAGACACTGAAGCTTTCTTT
V: TRBV19
size: NA
D: TRBD1
J: TRBJ1-1

CDR3: CASSQGSWNTEAFF
DNA: TGTGCCAGCAGTCAGGGGTCCTGGAACACTGAAGCTTTCTTT
V: TRBV3-1/TRBV3-2
size: NA
D: NA
J: TRBJ1-1

CDR3: CASSVAGRMYQETQYF
DNA: TGTGCCAGCAGCGTAGCGGGACGGATGTACCAAGAGACCCAGTACTTC
V: TRBV9
size: NA
D: NA
J: TRBJ2-5

CDR3: CASSYRKGVMNTEAFF
DNA: TGTGCCAGCAGTTATAGAAAGGGAGTAATGAACACTGAAGCTTTCTTT
V: TRBV6-6
size: NA
D: NA
J: TRBJ1-1

CDR3: CASSYHSRSLAGGAQFF
DNA: TGTGCCAGCAGCTATCACTCCCGGAGTTTAGCGGGGGGGGCCCAGTTCTTC
V: TRBV9
size: once
D: TRBD2
J: TRBJ2-1

CDR3: CASSLSRQSETQYF
DNA: TGTGCCAGCAGTTTATCCAGGCAGTCGGAGACCCAGTACTTC
V: TRBV27
size: NA
D: NA
J: TRBJ2-5

CDR3: CASSLGEMQPQHF
DNA: TGTGCCAGCAGTCTCGGGGAAATGCAGCCCCAGCATTTT
V: TRBV3-1/TRBV3-2
size: few
D: NA
J: TRBJ1-5

CDR3: CASSLARHLEAFF
DNA: TGTGCCAGCAGCTTGGCCCGGCACCTTGAAGCTTTCTTT
V: TRBV5-6
size: NA
D: NA
J: TRBJ1-1

CDR3: CASRLGQGGQPQHF
DNA: TGTGCCAGCAGATTAGGACAGGGCGGTCAGCCCCAGCATTTT
V: TRBV5-8
size: NA
D: TRBD1
J: TRBJ1-5

CDR3: CASSRIPGQSYGYTF
DNA: TGTGCCAGCAGTCGGATCCCGGGACAGTCCTATGGCTACACCTTC
V: TRBV6-2/TRBV6-3
size: NA
D: TRBD1
J: TRBJ1-2

CDR3: CASSPVGTDTEAFF
DNA: TGTGCCAGCTCCCCGGTGGGAACGGACACTGAAGCTTTCTTT
V: TRBV18
size: NA
D: NA
J: TRBJ1-1

CDR3: CASGSPRTVSSYEQYF
DNA: TGTGCTAGTGGTTCCCCCCGGACAGTGAGCTCCTACGAGCAGTACTTC
V: TRBV12-5
size: NA
D: NA
J: TRBJ2-7

CDR3: CASSPTGTWGYEQYF
DNA: TGTGCCAGCAGCCCGACCGGGACTTGGGGATACGAGCAGTACTTC
V: TRBV14
size: once
D: NA
J: TRBJ2-7

CDR3: CASTLHRDGYGYTF
DNA: TGTGCCAGCACCCTGCACAGGGACGGCTATGGCTACACCTTC
V: TRBV28
size: NA
D: NA
J: TRBJ1-2

CDR3: CASSLDSSGANVLTF
DNA: TGTGCCAGCAGCCTTGACAGCTCTGGGGCCAACGTCCTGACTTTC
V: TRBV3-1/TRBV3-2
size: NA
D: NA
J: TRBJ2-6

CDR3: CAIGRSGNTIYF
DNA: TGTGCCATTGGGCGTTCTGGAAACACCATATATTTT
V: TRBV28
size: NA
D: NA
J: TRBJ1-3

CDR3: CASSLAVQGIYEQYF
DNA: TGTGCCAGTAGTCTGGCGGTACAGGGCATCTACGAGCAGTACTTC
V: TRBV19
size: NA
D: NA
J: TRBJ2-7

CDR3: CASSAAGGAGEQYF
DNA: TGTGCCAGCAGCGCGGCGGGGGGGGCGGGCGAGCAGTACTTC
V: TRBV5-4
size: once
D: TRBD2
J: TRBJ2-7

CDR3: CASSGGGLAGVETQYF
DNA: TGTGCCAGCAGCGGGGGCGGACTAGCGGGAGTTGAGACCCAGTACTTC
V: TRBV9
size: NA
D: TRBD2
J: TRBJ2-5

CDR3: CASSKIQGDEQFF
DNA: TGTGCCAGCTCGAAGATACAAGGGGATGAGCAGTTCTTC
V: TRBV18
size: NA
D: NA
J: TRBJ2-1

CDR3: CASSSGPSNSPLHF
DNA: TGTGCCAGCAGCTCCGGCCCATCTAATTCACCCCTCCACTTT
V: TRBV5-4
size: NA
D: NA
J: TRBJ1-6

CDR3: CASREGNTGELFF
DNA: TGTGCCAGCAGGGAGGGGAACACCGGGGAGCTGTTTTTT
V: TRBV9
size: NA
D: NA
J: TRBJ2-2

CDR3: CASSQEQNPLYEQYF
DNA: TGCGCCAGCAGCCAAGAGCAAAATCCCCTCTACGAGCAGTACTTC
V: TRBV4-3
size: NA
D: NA
J: TRBJ2-7

CDR3: CASSVEGLGSTTDTQYF
DNA: TGTGCCAGTAGTGTTGAAGGACTAGGAAGTACCACAGATACGCAGTATTTT
V: TRBV19
size: NA
D: TRBD2
J: TRBJ2-3

CDR3: CASSEIRRGQSLHEQYF
DNA: TGTGCCAGCAGTGAAATCCGCCGGGGACAAAGTCTTCACGAGCAGTACTTC
V: TRBV6-1
size: NA
D: NA
J: TRBJ2-7

CDR3: CASSQARLTAYNEQFF
DNA: TGTGCCAGCAGCCAAGCTCGCCTGACAGCCTACAATGAGCAGTTCTTC
V: TRBV4-2
size: NA
D: NA
J: TRBJ2-1

CDR3: CASSHTTLTGELFF
DNA: TGTGCCAGCAGCCACACAACCCTCACCGGGGAGCTGTTTTTT
V: TRBV14
size: NA
D: NA
J: TRBJ2-2

CDR3: CAISDPGSYNEQFF
DNA: TGTGCCATCAGTGACCCTGGCAGCTACAATGAGCAGTTCTTC
V: TRBV10-3
size: NA
D: NA
J: TRBJ2-1

CDR3: CASSLGSSGAFF
DNA: TGTGCCAGCAGCTTAGGGTCGAGCGGAGCTTTCTTT
V: TRBV7-9
size: NA
D: NA
J: TRBJ1-1

CDR3: CASSQPNYGYTF
DNA: TGTGCCAGCAGTCAACCAAACTATGGCTACACCTTC
V: TRBV28
size: NA
D: NA
J: TRBJ1-2

CDR3: CASSFSGTTSAFF
DNA: TGTGCCAGCAGTTTTTCGGGAACAACGTCGGCTTTCTTT
V: TRBV12-3/TRBV12-4
size: NA
D: NA
J: TRBJ1-1